This T cell receptor (beta chain) is from a study of blood T cell repertoires in COVID-19. Turning to the study itself: COVID-19 samples collected from the United States, Italy and Spain covered acute and convalescent phases. T cells, B-cell-depleted T cells, or PBMCs supplied cDNA or gDNA.

Source study methods: Cell counts per sample came from amplifying reference gene primers. Some clones are missing from TCRdb's copy, which holds only in-frame ones; the method was immunoSEQ multiplex PCR. Clone size and the V and J calls come from that table; the DNA yielded D and trimming. The sample lists 90,000 to 140,000 clones; 80% to 85% were seen once. Trimming cost V 8 bases and J 8 bases, with 9 bases left between them. Germline V lookup: CDR1 SEHNR, CDR2 FQNEAQ (reference sequence). This CDR3 is 10 amino acids long. Sequencing was done on a sample of peripheral blood. The rearrangement joins TRBV7-9 to TRBJ1-1, with D maybe TRBD1 (5 bases). This receptor was identified in an elderly man with acute or convalescent COVID-19. The CDR3 DNA reads as TGTGCCAGCTCTGGGGGGGAAGCTTTCTTT. Translated: CASSGGEAFF.